The TCR beta chain under discussion was sequenced for a study of a mutant IDH1 vaccine in newly diagnosed glioma. To note about this clone: Its antigen is unidentified.

The time point: week 5, during vaccination. Vaccination used 300 ug of mutant IDH1 20-mer peptide per dose, with topical imiquimod. The method was immunoSEQ multiplex PCR; TCRdb's version includes in-frame clones alone and lacks a portion of them. The sample lists approximately 26,000 clones, more than 80% occurring once. The receptor's source is a man aged 18 to 29 with glioma. The sequences come from PBMCs, collected from a glioma patient whose treatment included an IDH1 peptide vaccine.

DNA of the CDR3: TGCAGCGTTTCTGGAGGGCGAGGCGGGGAGCTGTTTTTT. Protein sequence: CSVSGGRGGELFF. The chain is built from TRBV29-1 and TRBJ2-2; D is possibly TRBD2 (6 bases). V lost 5 bases and J 7 bases, leaving 14 bases between the germline ends. This CDR3 is 13 amino acids long. The germline V gene has CDR1 SQVTM and CDR2 ANQGSEA.